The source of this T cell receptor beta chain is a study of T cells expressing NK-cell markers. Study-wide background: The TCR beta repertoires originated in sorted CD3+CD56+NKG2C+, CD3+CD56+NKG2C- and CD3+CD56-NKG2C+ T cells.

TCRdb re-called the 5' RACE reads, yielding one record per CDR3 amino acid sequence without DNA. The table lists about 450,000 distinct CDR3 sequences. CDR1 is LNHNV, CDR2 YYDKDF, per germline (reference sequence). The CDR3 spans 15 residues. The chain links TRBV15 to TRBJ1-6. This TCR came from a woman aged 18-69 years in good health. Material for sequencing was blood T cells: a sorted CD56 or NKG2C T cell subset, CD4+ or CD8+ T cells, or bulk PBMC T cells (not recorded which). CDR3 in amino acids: CATSRDSAGGSPLHF.